These 29 T cell receptor beta chains share one sample of origin, sequenced in a study of cytomegalovirus exposure and HLA in healthy donors (TCRdb year 2017). The protocol used for the library was the immunoSEQ multiplex PCR assay. For the multiplex PCR, a mixture combining 60 forward primers for TCR Vbeta segments and 13 reverse primers for TCR Jbeta segments was used. Entries here come from immuneACCESS through TCRdb and include only in-frame sequences with V and J called. Some clones fail to appear in such tables; in the studies checked, an unresolved V gene covers under half of the shortfall, and the cause of the remainder is unknown. In this sample the table shows more than 150,000 clones, about 88% of which occur a single time. The biggest ten clones account for 0.2% to 0.3% of the sample. The sample consisted of PBMCs. The receptors were sampled from a girl in the first two years of life in good health and CMV-seronegative.

The rearrangement joins TRBV5-8 to TRBJ1-1; no clear D gene. CDR1 is SGHTS and CDR2 is YDEGEE in the germline V gene. V lost 9 bases and J lost 5, with 17 bases in between. The CDR3 has 13 amino acids. CDR3 in amino acids: CAISIPPGTEAFF. CDR3 nucleotides: TGTGCCATCTCAATCCCCCCCGGTACTGAAGCTTTCTTT.

The chain links TRBV5-1 to TRBJ1-1, with D maybe TRBD1 (5 bases). CDR3 length: 14 residues. In germline, CDR1 is SGHRS, CDR2 YFSETQ. The ends were cut back, 3 bases at V and 2 bases at J, with 11 bases in the middle. CDR3 amino acids: CASSWGDRNTEAFF. CDR3 nucleotides: TGCGCCAGCAGCTGGGGGGACCGCAACACTGAAGCTTTCTTT.

The chain links TRBV4-1 to TRBJ2-1; 12 nucleotides agree with TRBD2. The CDR3 covers 15 residues. CDR1 MGHRA and CDR2 YSYEKL come from the germline V gene. V lost 1 base, J lost 6 bases, and 1 base stayed unmatched. The CDR3 sequence: CASSQGLAGANEQFF. CDR3 in DNA: TGCGCCAGCAGCCAAGGACTAGCGGGGGCCAATGAGCAGTTCTTC.

This clone was detected a few times. The chain recombines TRBV21-1 with TRBJ2-3; TRBD2 is the table's D call, not checked against the DNA. TRBV21-1 is marked as a pseudogene. The CDR3 covers 15 residues. The CDR3 protein is CASSQTSGGADTQYF. DNA for the CDR3: TGTGCCAGCAGCCAGACTAGCGGGGGGGCAGATACGCAGTATTTT.

The V call is TRBV27, the J call TRBJ1-6, with D possibly being TRBD1 (5 bases). V was trimmed by 4 bases and J by 3 bases, leaving 13 bases between them. From germline, CDR1 is MNHEY and CDR2 SMNVEV (reference sequence). The CDR3 is 16 amino acids. The DNA for the CDR3 is TGTGCCAGCAGTTCAAGGGCGGGGGGCTATAATTCACCCCTCCACTTT. The encoded protein is CASSSRAGGYNSPLHF.

The chain is built from TRBV4-2 and TRBJ2-3; D remains ambiguous. CDR3 length: 14 residues. The ends were cut back, 1 base at V and 3 bases at J, with 8 bases in the middle. The germline V gene has CDR1 LGHNA and CDR2 YNFKEQ. In DNA form, the CDR3 reads TGTGCCAGCAGCCAAGTATACGAGACAGATACGCAGTATTTT. This codes for CASSQVYETDTQYF.

To note about this clone: One junction end disagrees with the germline gene, perhaps due to a read error. This specimen includes other DNA sequences encoding the same CDR3. V is TRBV7-2 and J is TRBJ2-1, with TRBD1 as a possible D gene (5 bases). Germline V gene sequence: CDR1 SGHTA, CDR2 FQGNSA. The CDR3 is made up of 12 amino acids. CDR3 in amino acids: CASSFQGNEQFF. The CDR3 DNA follows: TGTGCCAGCAGCTTTCAGGGCAATGAGCAATTCTTC.

The chain links TRBV6-5 to TRBJ2-6; D is possibly TRBD2 (5 bases). The CDR3 is 14 residues long. Germline V gene sequence: CDR1 MNHEY, CDR2 SVGAGI. Trimming stripped 0 bases from V and 10 bases from J, with 10 bases between. CDR3 protein: CASSYSGGWNVLTF. CDR3 bases: TGTGCCAGCAGTTACTCGGGCGGGTGGAACGTCCTGACTTTC.

The chain employs TRBV2 and TRBJ2-7; the match to TRBD2 covers 7 bases. The length of the CDR3 is 14 residues. Germline V lookup: CDR1 SNHLY, CDR2 FYNNEI. With 3 bases clipped from V and 6 bases from J, the junction kept 8 bases outside the gene matches. The CDR3 protein is CASSEIGRTLEQYF. CDR3 coding DNA: TGTGCCAGCAGTGAGATCGGGAGGACCCTCGAGCAGTACTTC.

The chain recombines TRBV25-1 with TRBJ2-3; 11 nucleotides agree with TRBD2. This CDR3 is 14 amino acids long. Germline CDR1 reads MGHDK; CDR2 reads SYGVNS. Germline trimming cut 9 bases from V and 5 bases from J; bases unmatched to any gene: 7. DNA of the CDR3: TGTGCCAGTAGCGGGAGGGCCAGATTAGATACGCAGTATTTT. It translates to CASSGRARLDTQYF.

V gene TRBV5-1 combines with J gene TRBJ1-2, with 7 bases lining up with TRBD1. Trimming cost V 2 bases and J 5 bases; bases outside gene matches: 9. The CDR3 consists of 15 residues. Per germline, CDR1 SGHRS and CDR2 YFSETQ. CDR3 protein: CASSLPGAGGYGYTF. CDR3 coding DNA: TGCGCCAGCAGCTTACCAGGGGCAGGGGGTTATGGCTACACCTTC.

In its sample, this clone was seen a few times. The rearrangement uses TRBV29-1 and TRBJ1-1; no firm D call. Germline CDR1 is SQVTM and CDR2 is ANQGSEA. The CDR3 consists of 10 residues. The ends were cut back, 4 bases at V and 7 bases at J, with 7 bases in the middle. The CDR3 region is CSVVNSEAFF. Written as DNA, the CDR3 is TGCAGCGTTGTGAATAGTGAAGCTTTCTTT.

This chain connects TRBV6-1 to TRBJ2-7; 11 positions match TRBD2. Germline loops: CDR1 MNHNS, CDR2 SASEGT. The CDR3 contains 15 residues. With 6 bases clipped from V and 2 bases from J, the junction kept 6 bases outside the gene matches. CDR3 nucleotides: TGTGCCAGCAGGGGGACTAGCGGATACACCTACGAGCAGTACTTC. Translating gives CASRGTSGYTYEQYF.

Turning to this clone: Other DNA sequences in this specimen translate into the identical CDR3. The genes are TRBV6-1 and TRBJ2-7; tentatively, D is TRBD2 (5 bases). Per germline, CDR1 MNHNS and CDR2 SASEGT. V was shortened by 7 bases and J by 4 bases, with 14 bases between the two germline ends. The CDR3 has 13 residues. CDR3 bases: TGTGCCAGCACCCCGTACGGGGTATACGAGCAGTACTTC. It codes for CASTPYGVYEQYF.

The chain is built from TRBV4-3 and TRBJ1-3; 9 bases line up with TRBD1. Germline lookup yields CDR1 LGHNA and CDR2 YSLEER. This CDR3 is 15 amino acids long. Unmatched junction bases numbered 5, after V lost 0 bases and J lost 8 bases. The CDR3 DNA is TGCGCCAGCAGCCAAGAGGGGACAGGGACCCACACCATATATTTT. It translates to CASSQEGTGTHTIYF.

The chain couples TRBV18 to TRBJ2-1; possibly TRBD1 for D (5 bases). V was trimmed by 2 bases and J by 6 bases, leaving 17 bases between them. Germline-derived CDR1 and CDR2 are KGHSH and LQKENI. This CDR3 spans 16 amino acids. Here the CDR3 reads CASSPRHRLVGNEQFF. Here the CDR3 DNA reads TGTGCCAGCTCACCAAGACACAGGCTCGTGGGCAATGAGCAGTTCTTC.

The chain combines TRBV29-1 with TRBJ2-7; 7 bases match TRBD1. CDR3 length equals 13 residues. The germline gives CDR1 SQVTM, CDR2 ANQGSEA. The V gene end was trimmed by 5 bases and the J gene end by 2 bases; junction bases not matched to a gene: 6. The CDR3 nucleotides are TGCAGCGTTCCGGGACAGTTGACCTACGAGCAGTACTTC. Residues: CSVPGQLTYEQYF.

This clone showed up just once. This chain connects TRBV4-2 to TRBJ2-3, with TRBD2 identical over 7 bases. With 0 bases clipped from V and 12 bases from J, the junction kept 6 bases outside the gene matches. This CDR3 comprises 13 residues. The V gene's germline CDR1 is LGHNA and CDR2 YNFKEQ. The CDR3 loop is CASSQDTSGDQYF. In DNA, the CDR3 is TGTGCCAGCAGCCAAGACACGAGCGGGGATCAGTATTTT.

This rearrangement joins TRBV4-3 to TRBJ1-6; D call uncertain. This CDR3 is built from 16 residues. Per the germline V gene, CDR1 is LGHNA and CDR2 is YSLEER. V was shortened by 0 bases and J by 9 bases, with 15 bases between the two germline ends. CDR3 sequence: CASSQEVSGPFSPLHF. The CDR3 nucleotides read TGCGCCAGCAGCCAAGAGGTGTCGGGTCCATTTTCACCCCTCCACTTT.

The chain employs TRBV7-2 and TRBJ1-1; TRBD1 is a possible D gene (6 bases). The CDR3 extends over 17 amino acids. From germline, CDR1 is SGHTA and CDR2 FQGNSA. V gave up 5 bases and J gave up 4 bases, with 23 bases separating them. The CDR3 spells CASSQRTDRNTGTEAFF. Here the CDR3 DNA reads TGTGCCAGCAGCCAACGGACAGACAGAAATACGGGCACTGAAGCTTTCTTT.

This clone has just a few counts. J is TRBJ1-2 and V is TRBV2; 8 bases map to TRBD1. CDR3 length: 14 residues. Germline V gene sequence: CDR1 SNHLY, CDR2 FYNNEI. V shed 6 bases and J 4 bases; nucleotides not matched to a gene: 7. Written as DNA, the CDR3 is TGTGCCAGCAGAAGGGACAGGAGTTCCTATGGCTACACCTTC. It codes for CASRRDRSSYGYTF.

This clone was counted once. This chain's CDR3 is CASRMTGGNTEAFF. CDR3 DNA sequence: TGCGCCAGCAGAATGACAGGTGGAAACACTGAAGCTTTCTTT. The V and J genes are TRBV5-1 and TRBJ1-1; D might be TRBD1 (6 bases). The CDR3 has 14 residues. Germline V gene lookup returns CDR1 SGHRS and CDR2 YFSETQ. Trimming left V 5 bases short and J 2 bases short, with 13 bases between.

The chain joins TRBV9 to TRBJ2-3; D not resolved. The V and J ends lost 0 bases and 0 bases respectively, with 8 bases between them. The length of the CDR3 is 15 residues. Germline V gene lookup returns CDR1 SGDLS and CDR2 YYNGEE. CDR3: CASSVASTSTDTQYF. The CDR3 region has the DNA TGTGCCAGCAGCGTAGCTTCGACTAGCACAGATACGCAGTATTTT.

This chain connects TRBV7-8 to TRBJ1-4; possibly TRBD1 for D (6 bases). Trimming pared 1 base from V and 6 bases from J, leaving 15 bases between. The CDR3 totals 16 residues. Germline loops: CDR1 SGHVS, CDR2 FQNEAQ. CDR3 amino acids: CASSLVTPRTDEKLFF. Here the CDR3 DNA reads TGTGCCAGCAGCTTAGTAACCCCAAGGACAGATGAAAAACTGTTTTTT.

The chain employs TRBV19 and TRBJ1-1, with 8 bases identical to TRBD1. This CDR3 is 15 amino acids long. CDR1 LNHDA and CDR2 SQIVND come from the germline V gene (reference sequence). J was trimmed by 1 base and V by 1 base; bases with no gene match: 2. The CDR3 DNA reads as TGTGCCAGTAGTATAGCGGGGACAGGGAACACTGAAGCTTTCTTT. Amino acid sequence: CASSIAGTGNTEAFF.

The rearrangement joins TRBV6-5 to TRBJ2-7; weak D call: TRBD1 (6 bases). V dropped 0 bases and J dropped 3 bases, with 15 bases sitting between them. Germline V gene data show CDR1 as MNHEY and CDR2 as SVGAGI. The CDR3 is 16 amino acids. CDR3 in amino acids: CASSYSILGANYEQYF. Here the CDR3 DNA reads TGTGCCAGCAGTTACTCGATTCTGGGGGCAAACTACGAGCAGTACTTC.

V usage is TRBV2 and J usage is TRBJ2-7; D is unresolved. The CDR3 totals 11 residues. V lost 9 bases to trimming and J lost 4 bases, with 10 bases between them. The germline V gene encodes CDR1 SNHLY and CDR2 FYNNEI. CDR3 bases: TGTGCCAGTAGGGAACGGTACGAGCAGTACTTC. Protein product: CASRERYEQYF.

V usage is TRBV7-6 and J usage is TRBJ2-1, with a possible D match to TRBD1 (6 bases). This CDR3 region has 18 residues. The V gene's germline CDR1 is SGHVS and CDR2 FNYEAQ. V was cut by 0 bases and J by 0 bases, with 15 bases left in between. The DNA for the CDR3 is TGTGCCAGCAGCTTAGCGGGGACACCTAGGAGCTCCTACAATGAGCAGTTCTTC. This codes for CASSLAGTPRSSYNEQFF.

The rearrangement joins TRBV27 to TRBJ2-3, with 9 nucleotides matching TRBD2. CDR3 length equals 16 residues. The germline gives CDR1 MNHEY, CDR2 SMNVEV (reference sequence). V lost 2 bases and J lost 2; bases outside the gene matches: 5. This CDR3 is CASSLLAGPITDTQYF. The CDR3 DNA reads TGTGCCAGCAGTTTACTAGCGGGACCCATCACAGATACGCAGTATTTT.